One and the same sample provided the 24 T cell receptor beta chains below, sequenced in a study of shared clonotypes between healthy human individuals. The protocol was immunoSEQ multiplex PCR, while the TCRdb copy is restricted to in-frame clones and leaves out a portion. The sample shows 100,000 or so clones, less than 80% of them seen only once. The specimen was memory CD8+ T cells sorted from blood. Subset given: CD45RO+ cells pooled with CCR7-negative TemRA cells. The receptors here all came from a woman aged 30 to 39 in good health.

In its sample, this clone was seen a few times. The CDR3 region is CASSPNRGATEAFF. Written as DNA, the CDR3 is TGTGCCAGCAGTCCAAACAGGGGGGCCACTGAAGCTTTCTTT. V gene TRBV6-6 combines with J gene TRBJ1-1; 8 bases are a match to TRBD1. The junction had 6 bases not matched to a gene; V was cut back by 5 bases and J by 4 bases. This CDR3 contains 14 residues. CDR1 is MNHNY, CDR2 SVGAGI, per germline (reference sequence).

This clone showed up just once. The chain employs TRBV13 and TRBJ2-5; D unclear. The germline V gene encodes CDR1 PRHDT and CDR2 FYEKMQ (reference sequence). V shed 5 bases and J shed 5 bases, with 18 bases lying between them. The CDR3 totals 15 residues. DNA of the CDR3: TGTGCCAGCAGCCTGCCCCGGATCCTAGGGGAGACCCAGTACTTC. Protein sequence: CASSLPRILGETQYF.

The J gene is TRBJ2-7, the V gene TRBV7-2; the D is unclear. V lost 1 base, J lost 8 bases, and 12 bases lay in between. The CDR3 consists of 13 residues. Germline V gives CDR1 SGHTA, CDR2 FQGNSA. The CDR3 protein is CASSLVFPHQQYF. For the CDR3, the DNA is TGTGCCAGCAGCTTAGTGTTTCCGCATCAGCAGTACTTC.

V is TRBV27 and J is TRBJ2-7, with D tentatively TRBD1 (6 bases). The germline V and J ends were trimmed by 4 bases and 3 bases, with 10 bases remaining between them. The CDR3 totals 13 residues. Per the germline V gene, CDR1 is MNHEY and CDR2 is SMNVEV (reference sequence). CDR3 sequence reads: CASSWTESYEQYF. CDR3 nucleotides: TGTGCCAGCAGTTGGACAGAGAGCTACGAGCAGTACTTC.

The chain carries TRBV6-4 and TRBJ1-1; D unclear. The V gene lost 4 bases and the J gene lost 4 bases, with 13 bases spanning the gap. The CDR3 has 14 amino acids. Germline values: CDR1 MRHNA, CDR2 SNTAGT. As DNA, the CDR3 is TGTGCCAGCAGTGCTCGGGCGGAAGGCACTGAAGCTTTCTTT. This codes for CASSARAEGTEAFF.

The V call is TRBV11-2, the J call TRBJ2-2; 8 bases match TRBD2. V trimming: 6 bases; J trimming: 7 bases; junction bases outside the gene matches: 10. The CDR3 totals 15 residues. Germline CDR1 and CDR2: SGHAT and FQNNGV. CDR3 sequence: CASRDGTRRIGELFF. DNA of the CDR3: TGTGCCAGCAGGGATGGGACTAGGCGGATCGGGGAGCTGTTTTTT.

V gene TRBV6-1 combines with J gene TRBJ2-2, with D possibly being TRBD2 (6 bases). Trimming took off 0 bases at V and 8 bases at J, with 13 bases between the two ends. Germline V gene lookup returns CDR1 MNHNS and CDR2 SASEGT. The CDR3 is 15 residues long. Here the CDR3 reads CASSEAITGGGELFF. In nucleotides, the CDR3 is TGTGCCAGCAGTGAAGCTATTACAGGAGGGGGGGAGCTGTTTTTT.

The V and J genes are TRBV6-6 and TRBJ2-1; 7 bases align to TRBD1. The germline gives CDR1 MNHNY, CDR2 SVGAGI (reference sequence). V trimming: 5 bases; J trimming: 12 bases; junction bases outside the gene matches: 13. The CDR3 runs to 14 residues. CDR3 in amino acids: CASSDRDGRPGQFF. CDR3 DNA: TGTGCCAGCAGTGACAGGGACGGACGGCCCGGGCAGTTCTTC.

This clone was found many times. This rearrangement joins TRBV11-2 to TRBJ1-4; weak D call: TRBD1 (5 bases). Trimming removed 0 bases from V and 7 bases from J, with 15 bases in between. The CDR3 is 16 residues long. Germline CDR1 SGHAT, CDR2 FQNNGV. CDR3 amino acids: CASSLESTGSVEKLFF. CDR3 nucleotide sequence: TGTGCCAGCAGCTTAGAATCAACAGGTTCGGTTGAAAAACTGTTTTTT.

The chain has TRBV29-1 and TRBJ2-3, with 7 bases aligning to TRBD2. V was pared by 6 bases and J by 1 base, with 4 bases of the junction left unmatched. Germline loops: CDR1 SQVTM, CDR2 ANQGSEA. The CDR3 runs to 13 residues. The CDR3 region has the DNA TGCAGCGTGCTGGGGGGGGGCACAGATACGCAGTATTTT. Its protein product is CSVLGGGTDTQYF.

The V call is TRBV16, the J call TRBJ1-4; D gene unclear. Germline V gene sequence: CDR1 KGHSY, CDR2 FQNENV. The germline V and J ends were trimmed by 4 bases and 0 bases, with 12 bases remaining between them. The CDR3 contains 16 residues. The CDR3 region has the DNA TGTGCCAGCAGCCTTACCAGAGGAGCAACTAATGAAAAACTGTTTTTT. The encoded protein is CASSLTRGATNEKLFF.

The V gene is TRBV11-1, the J gene TRBJ2-1; no firm D call. The CDR3 is 14 amino acids. The germline V gene has CDR1 SGHAT and CDR2 FQDESV (reference sequence). Trimming removed 1 base at V and 0 bases at J, with 4 bases between. Here the CDR3 DNA reads TGTGCCAGCAGCTTAGGCAACTCCTACAATGAGCAGTTCTTC. It specifies CASSLGNSYNEQFF.

CDR3 DNA sequence: TGCGCCAGCAGCTGGGGGACAGACCCGGGCACTGAAGCTTTCTTT. Translated: CASSWGTDPGTEAFF. The rearrangement links TRBV5-1 to TRBJ1-1; 7 nucleotides line up with TRBD1. The length of the CDR3 is 15 residues. Losses at the gene ends were 3 bases for V and 4 bases for J; bases not matched to a gene: 9. Per germline, CDR1 SGHRS and CDR2 YFSETQ.

The table lists this clone with many counts. The rearrangement uses TRBV6-1 and TRBJ2-2, with 8 bases identical to TRBD2. This CDR3 has 19 residues. CDR1 and CDR2 from the germline V gene are MNHNS and SASEGT. After removal of 1 base from V and 8 bases from J, the junction contained 18 bases not matched to a gene. CDR3 nucleotides: TGTGCCAGCAGTGAAGTCGCGACGGGAGGGCGCACCGCTGCGGGGGAGCTGTTTTTT. Translation: CASSEVATGGRTAAGELFF.

J is TRBJ2-7 and V is TRBV21-1. TRBV21-1 is a pseudogene segment. The CDR3 has 15 amino acids. The CDR3 DNA reads TGTGCCACAACGACCCGGGGACGGGTGACCTACGAGCAGTACTTC. Protein sequence: CATTTRGRVTYEQYF.

In this sample, this clone turned up a few times. This chain connects TRBV6-5 to TRBJ1-1; D gene uncertain. The CDR3 runs to 14 residues. V was trimmed by 7 bases and J by 1 base, leaving 13 bases between them. CDR1 and CDR2 (germline): MNHEY, SVGAGI. CDR3 loop: CASTRGQANTEAFF. The CDR3 DNA reads TGTGCCAGCACCCGAGGGCAGGCGAACACTGAAGCTTTCTTT.

This clone was detected ten times or more. V gene TRBV7-2 combines with J gene TRBJ2-3, with 8 positions matching TRBD2. Trimming cost V 7 bases and J 0 bases; bases outside gene matches: 6. Per the germline V gene, CDR1 is SGHTA and CDR2 is FQGNSA. The CDR3 is 15 amino acids. The CDR3 DNA reads TGTGCCAGCACCTTTAGCGGGACTAGCACAGATACGCAGTATTTT. This gives the protein CASTFSGTSTDTQYF.

V and J are TRBV4-1 and TRBJ1-2; D unresolved. The V and J ends lost 0 bases and 4 bases respectively, with 6 bases between them. This CDR3 is 13 amino acids long. CDR1 and CDR2 (germline): MGHRA, YSYEKL. CDR3 nucleotides: TGCGCCAGCAGCCAAGATGTGGCCTATGGCTACACCTTC. This codes for CASSQDVAYGYTF.

The rearrangement links TRBV28 to TRBJ1-1; D is ambiguous. V was cut by 0 bases and J by 0 bases, with 14 bases left in between. This CDR3 comprises 17 residues. Germline assignment: CDR1 MDHEN and CDR2 SYDVKM. The DNA for the CDR3 is TGTGCCAGCAGTTTATGCAGATGTCGGACCATGAACACTGAAGCTTTCTTT. This gives the protein CASSLCRCRTMNTEAFF.

The rearrangement uses TRBV13 and TRBJ2-7; no definite D call. The CDR3 runs 14 residues. Germline assignment: CDR1 PRHDT and CDR2 FYEKMQ (reference sequence). Trimming removed 5 bases from V and 5 bases from J, with 16 bases in between. The CDR3: CASSREEIPHEQYF. The CDR3 bases are TGTGCCAGCAGCAGAGAGGAGATCCCCCACGAGCAGTACTTC.

Comments on this clone: This sample includes further DNA sequences coding for the same CDR3. The chain recombines TRBV11-2 with TRBJ2-7; the match to TRBD1 covers 8 bases. CDR3 size: 15 residues. The germline CDR1 and CDR2 sequences are SGHAT and FQNNGV. Unmatched junction bases numbered 6, after V lost 0 bases and J lost 5 bases. The DNA for the CDR3 is TGTGCCAGCAGCTTAGAAGGACAGGGCGTCAACGAGCAGTACTTC. This sequence encodes CASSLEGQGVNEQYF.

J is TRBJ2-2 and V is TRBV5-1, with D perhaps matching TRBD2 (6 bases). Germline CDR1 SGHRS, CDR2 YFSETQ. Deletions cut 7 bases from V and 6 bases from J, with 16 bases between. The CDR3 loop spans 14 amino acids. The CDR3 loop reads CASGLLREAGELFF. The CDR3 bases are TGCGCCAGCGGACTCCTCAGGGAGGCCGGGGAGCTGTTTTTT.

This clone has more than one count but fewer than ten. This sample also contains other DNA sequences that code for the same CDR3. The V gene is TRBV2, the J gene TRBJ2-7; D unresolved. In germline, CDR1 is SNHLY, CDR2 FYNNEI. Trimming cost V 5 bases and J 0 bases, with 5 bases left between them. The CDR3 length is 12 residues. For the CDR3, the DNA is TGTGCCAGCAGTCCGAGCTCCTACGAGCAGTACTTC. Protein: CASSPSSYEQYF.

The chain combines TRBV27 with TRBJ2-1, with 7 positions matching TRBD2. Trimming at V came to 8 bases and at J to 2 bases, leaving 9 bases not matched to a gene. The CDR3 length is 15 residues. The germline gives CDR1 MNHEY, CDR2 SMNVEV (reference sequence). CDR3: CASLSLAGAYNEQFF. The CDR3 bases are TGTGCCAGCCTCTCACTCGCGGGGGCCTACAATGAGCAGTTCTTC.